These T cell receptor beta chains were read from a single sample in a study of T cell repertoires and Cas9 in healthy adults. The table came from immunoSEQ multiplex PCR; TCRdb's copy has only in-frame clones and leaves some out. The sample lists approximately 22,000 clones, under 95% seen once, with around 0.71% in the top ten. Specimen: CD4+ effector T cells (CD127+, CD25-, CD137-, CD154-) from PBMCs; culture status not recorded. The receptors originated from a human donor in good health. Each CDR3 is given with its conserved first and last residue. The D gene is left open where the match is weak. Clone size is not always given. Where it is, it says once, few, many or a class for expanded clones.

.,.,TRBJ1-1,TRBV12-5,CASGLAHMNTEAFF,TGTGCTAGTGGTTTGGCTCATATGAACACTGAAGCTTTCTTT
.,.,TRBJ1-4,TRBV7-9,CASSAERRGKVEKLFF,TGTGCCAGCAGCGCAGAACGACGGGGCAAAGTAGAAAAACTGTTTTTT
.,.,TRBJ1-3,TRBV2,CASSLYQARKNTIYF,TGTGCCAGCAGCTTGTACCAGGCCCGGAAAAACACCATATATTTT
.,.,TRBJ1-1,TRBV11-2,CASSPVWPYTEAFF,TGTGCCAGCAGCCCTGTTTGGCCCTACACTGAAGCTTTCTTT
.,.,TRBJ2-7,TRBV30,CACTSHGSRPTEQYF,TGTGCCTGTACTAGCCACGGGAGTAGGCCTACCGAGCAGTACTTC
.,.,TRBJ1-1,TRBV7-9,CASSLGAEGMNTEAFF,TGTGCCAGCAGCTTAGGGGCCGAAGGGATGAACACTGAAGCTTTCTTT
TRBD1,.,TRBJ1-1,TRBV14,CASSQNWGTGAFF,TGTGCCAGCAGCCAAAATTGGGGGACAGGAGCTTTCTTT
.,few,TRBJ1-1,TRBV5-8,CASRPRGITEAFF,TGTGCCAGCAGGCCGAGGGGGATCACTGAAGCTTTCTTT
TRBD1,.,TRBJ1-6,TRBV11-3,CASSWGTGRTSPLHF,TGTGCCAGCAGCTGGGGGACAGGGCGGACTTCACCCCTCCACTTT
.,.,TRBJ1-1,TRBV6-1,CASRGRGQMNTEAFF,TGTGCCAGCAGAGGCAGGGGCCAAATGAACACTGAAGCTTTCTTT
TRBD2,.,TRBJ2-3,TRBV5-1,CASSPLGGVFTDTQYF,TGCGCCAGCAGCCCCCTGGGGGGGGTGTTTACAGATACGCAGTATTTT
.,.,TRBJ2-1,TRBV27,CASRPLWIRDSDAYNEQFF,TGTGCCAGCAGGCCTTTATGGATCCGGGACTCAGACGCCTACAATGAGCAGTTCTTC
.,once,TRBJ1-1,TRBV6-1,CASSERERGTAEAFF,TGTGCCAGCAGTGAAAGGGAAAGGGGGACCGCTGAAGCTTTCTTT
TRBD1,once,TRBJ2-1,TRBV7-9,CASSPPDRGIEQFF,TGTGCCAGCAGCCCTCCGGACAGGGGAATTGAGCAGTTCTTC
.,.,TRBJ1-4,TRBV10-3,CAIRGVLNEKLFF,TGTGCCATCAGGGGTGTCCTTAATGAAAAACTGTTTTTT
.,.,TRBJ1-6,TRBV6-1,CASSEAGRSYNSPLHF,TGTGCCAGCAGTGAAGCTGGCAGGTCGTATAATTCACCCCTCCACTTT
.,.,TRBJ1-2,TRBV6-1,CASSEGSWGGYTF,TGTGCCAGCAGTGAGGGCAGTTGGGGTGGCTACACCTTC